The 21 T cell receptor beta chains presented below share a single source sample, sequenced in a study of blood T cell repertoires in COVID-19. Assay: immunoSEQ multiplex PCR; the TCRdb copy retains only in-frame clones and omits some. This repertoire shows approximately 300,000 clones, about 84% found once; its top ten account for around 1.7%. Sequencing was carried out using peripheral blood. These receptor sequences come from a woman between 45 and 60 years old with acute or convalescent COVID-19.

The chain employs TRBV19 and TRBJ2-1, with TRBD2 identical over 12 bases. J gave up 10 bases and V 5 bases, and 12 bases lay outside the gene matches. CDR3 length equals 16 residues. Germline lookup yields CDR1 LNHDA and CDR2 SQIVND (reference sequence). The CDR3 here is CASSERLAGVLDEQFF. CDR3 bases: TGTGCCAGTAGTGAAAGACTAGCGGGAGTTTTAGACGAGCAGTTCTTC.

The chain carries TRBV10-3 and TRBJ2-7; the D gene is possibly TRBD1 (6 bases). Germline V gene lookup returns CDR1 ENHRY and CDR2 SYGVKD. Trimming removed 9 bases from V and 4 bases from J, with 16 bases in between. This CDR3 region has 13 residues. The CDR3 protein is CAIREGQLYEQYF. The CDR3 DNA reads TGTGCCATTAGAGAAGGACAGCTGTACGAGCAGTACTTC.

The CDR3 here is CASSERTDNQPQHF. CDR3 nucleotide sequence: TGTGCCAGCAGTGAAAGGACAGACAATCAGCCCCAGCATTTT. The chain links TRBV2 to TRBJ1-5, with D perhaps TRBD1 (6 bases). Germline V gene lookup returns CDR1 SNHLY and CDR2 FYNNEI. Trimming removed 2 bases at V and 3 bases at J, with 8 bases between. There are 14 residues in the CDR3.

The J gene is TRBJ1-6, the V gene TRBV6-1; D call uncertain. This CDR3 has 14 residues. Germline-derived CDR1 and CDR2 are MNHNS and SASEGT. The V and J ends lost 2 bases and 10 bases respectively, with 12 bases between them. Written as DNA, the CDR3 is TGTGCCAGCAGTGAACTGAGGAGTCGATCACCCCTCCACTTT. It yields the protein CASSELRSRSPLHF.

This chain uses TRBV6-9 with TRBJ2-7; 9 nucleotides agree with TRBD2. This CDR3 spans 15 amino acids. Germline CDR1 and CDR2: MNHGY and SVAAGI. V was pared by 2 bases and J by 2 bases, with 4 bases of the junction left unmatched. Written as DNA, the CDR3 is TGTGCCAGCAGTTATAGACTAGCGGAAGCCTACGAGCAGTACTTC. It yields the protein CASSYRLAEAYEQYF.

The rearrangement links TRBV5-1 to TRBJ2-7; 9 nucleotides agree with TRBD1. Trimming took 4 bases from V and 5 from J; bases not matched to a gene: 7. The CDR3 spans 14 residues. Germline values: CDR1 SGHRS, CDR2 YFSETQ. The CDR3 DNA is TGCGCCAGCAGCCCTGGACAGGGGATCAACGAGCAGTACTTC. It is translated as CASSPGQGINEQYF.

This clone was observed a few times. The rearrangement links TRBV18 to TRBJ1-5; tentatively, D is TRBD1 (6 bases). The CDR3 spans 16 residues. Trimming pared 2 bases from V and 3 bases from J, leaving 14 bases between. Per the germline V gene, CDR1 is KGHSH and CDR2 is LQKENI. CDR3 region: CASSPRAGVDNQPQHF. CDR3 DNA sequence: TGTGCCAGCTCACCAAGGGCAGGGGTAGACAATCAGCCCCAGCATTTT.

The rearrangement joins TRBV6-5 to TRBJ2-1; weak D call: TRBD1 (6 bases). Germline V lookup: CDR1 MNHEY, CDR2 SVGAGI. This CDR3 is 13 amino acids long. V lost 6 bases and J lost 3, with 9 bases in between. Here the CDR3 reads CASRQQGYNEQFF. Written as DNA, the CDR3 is TGTGCCAGCAGACAACAGGGCTACAATGAGCAGTTCTTC.

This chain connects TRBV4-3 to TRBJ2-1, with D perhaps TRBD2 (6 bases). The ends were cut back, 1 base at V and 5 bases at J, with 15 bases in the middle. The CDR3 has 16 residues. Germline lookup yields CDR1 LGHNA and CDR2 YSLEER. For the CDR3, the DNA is TGCGCCAGCAGCCAAGCCCCCGGGAGTACCCACAATGAGCAGTTCTTC. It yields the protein CASSQAPGSTHNEQFF.

DNA of the CDR3: TGCGCCAGCAGTGATCTGACATCTTGGGAGACCCAGTACTTC. It translates to CASSDLTSWETQYF. V usage is TRBV10-2 and J usage is TRBJ2-5; D is undetermined. This CDR3 has 14 residues. The V end lost 3 bases, the J end lost 5 bases, and 13 bases lay between the germline ends. Germline V lookup: CDR1 WSHSY, CDR2 SAAADI.

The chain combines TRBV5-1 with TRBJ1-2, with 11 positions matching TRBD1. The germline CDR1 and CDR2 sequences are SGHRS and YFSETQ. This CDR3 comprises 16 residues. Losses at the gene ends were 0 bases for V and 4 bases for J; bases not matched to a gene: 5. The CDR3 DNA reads TGCGCCAGCAGCTTGGGAGGACAGGGGGCTTCCTATGGCTACACCTTC. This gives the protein CASSLGGQGASYGYTF.

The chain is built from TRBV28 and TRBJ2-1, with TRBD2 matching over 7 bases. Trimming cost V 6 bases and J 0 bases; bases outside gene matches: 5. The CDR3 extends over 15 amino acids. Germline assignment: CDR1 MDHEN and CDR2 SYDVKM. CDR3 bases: TGTGCCAGCAGCCCCGCGGGAGCCTCCTACAATGAGCAGTTCTTC. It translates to CASSPAGASYNEQFF.

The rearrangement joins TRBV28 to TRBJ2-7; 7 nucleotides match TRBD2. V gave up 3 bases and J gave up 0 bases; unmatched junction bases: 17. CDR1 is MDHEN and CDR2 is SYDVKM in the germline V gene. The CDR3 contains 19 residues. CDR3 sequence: CASSFGLADLGGSSYEQYF. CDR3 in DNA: TGTGCCAGCAGTTTCGGCCTAGCGGACCTGGGGGGGAGCTCCTACGAGCAGTACTTC.

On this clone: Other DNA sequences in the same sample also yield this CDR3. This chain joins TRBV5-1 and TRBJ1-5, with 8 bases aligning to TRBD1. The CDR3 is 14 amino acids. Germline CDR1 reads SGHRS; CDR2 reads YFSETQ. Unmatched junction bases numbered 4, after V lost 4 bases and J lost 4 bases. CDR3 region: CASSPDRGNQPQHF. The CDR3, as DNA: TGCGCCAGCAGCCCCGACAGGGGTAATCAGCCCCAGCATTTT.

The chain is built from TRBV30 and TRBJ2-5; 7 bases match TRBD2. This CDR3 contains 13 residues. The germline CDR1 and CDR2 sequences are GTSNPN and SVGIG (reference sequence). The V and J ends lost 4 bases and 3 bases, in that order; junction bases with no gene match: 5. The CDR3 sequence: CAWTGAGEETQYF. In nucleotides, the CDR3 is TGTGCCTGGACCGGGGCGGGAGAAGAGACCCAGTACTTC.

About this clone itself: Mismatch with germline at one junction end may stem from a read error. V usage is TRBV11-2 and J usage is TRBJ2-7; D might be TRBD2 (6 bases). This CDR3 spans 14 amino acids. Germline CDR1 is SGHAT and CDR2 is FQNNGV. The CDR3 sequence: CAGSLGLAKYEQYF. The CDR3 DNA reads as TGTGCCGGCAGCTTAGGGCTAGCGAAGTACGAGCAGTACTTC.

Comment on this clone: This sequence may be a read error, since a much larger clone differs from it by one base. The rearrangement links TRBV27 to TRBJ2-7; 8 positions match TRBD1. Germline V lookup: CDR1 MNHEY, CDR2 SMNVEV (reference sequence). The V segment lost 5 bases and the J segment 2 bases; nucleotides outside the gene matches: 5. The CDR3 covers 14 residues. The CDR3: CASSETGDPYEQYF. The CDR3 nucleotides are TGTGCCAGCAGTGAGACAGGGGACCCCTACGAGCAGTACTTC.

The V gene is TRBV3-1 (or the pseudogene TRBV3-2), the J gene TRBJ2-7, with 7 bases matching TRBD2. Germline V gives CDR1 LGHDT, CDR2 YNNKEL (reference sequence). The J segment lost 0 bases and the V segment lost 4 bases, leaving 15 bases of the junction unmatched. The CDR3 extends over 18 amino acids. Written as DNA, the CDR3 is TGTGCCAGCAGCCTAAAGACCGACCTAGCGGCGAGCTCCTACGAGCAGTACTTC. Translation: CASSLKTDLAASSYEQYF.

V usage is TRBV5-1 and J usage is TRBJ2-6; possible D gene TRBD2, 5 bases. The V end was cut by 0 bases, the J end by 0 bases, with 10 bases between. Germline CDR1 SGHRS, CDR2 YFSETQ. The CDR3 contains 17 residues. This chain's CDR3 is CASSLVEVFSGANVLTF. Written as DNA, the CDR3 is TGCGCCAGCAGCTTGGTGGAGGTGTTCTCTGGGGCCAACGTCCTGACTTTC.

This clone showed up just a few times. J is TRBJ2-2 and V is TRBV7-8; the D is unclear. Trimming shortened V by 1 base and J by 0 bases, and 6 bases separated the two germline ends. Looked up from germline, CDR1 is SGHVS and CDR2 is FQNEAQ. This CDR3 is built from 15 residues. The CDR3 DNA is TGTGCCAGCAGCTTAGGAGCCACGAACACCGGGGAGCTGTTTTTT. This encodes CASSLGATNTGELFF.

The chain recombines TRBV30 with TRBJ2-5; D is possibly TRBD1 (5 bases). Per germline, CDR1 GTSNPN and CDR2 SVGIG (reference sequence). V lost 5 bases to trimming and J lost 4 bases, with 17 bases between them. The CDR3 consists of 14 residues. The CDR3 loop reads CAWEERGRVETQYF. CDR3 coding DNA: TGTGCCTGGGAGGAAAGGGGCCGGGTAGAGACCCAGTACTTC.